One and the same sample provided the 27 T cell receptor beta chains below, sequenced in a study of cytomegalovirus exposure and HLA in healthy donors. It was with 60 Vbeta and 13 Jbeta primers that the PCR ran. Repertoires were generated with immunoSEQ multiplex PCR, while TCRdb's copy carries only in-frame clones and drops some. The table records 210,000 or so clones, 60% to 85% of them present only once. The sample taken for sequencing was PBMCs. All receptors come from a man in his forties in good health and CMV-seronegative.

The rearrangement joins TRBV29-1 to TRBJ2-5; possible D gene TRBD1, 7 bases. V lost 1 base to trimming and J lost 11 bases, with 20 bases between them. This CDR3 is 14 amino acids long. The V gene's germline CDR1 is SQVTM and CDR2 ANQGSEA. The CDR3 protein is CSVEVRGRGAEQYF. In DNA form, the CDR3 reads TGCAGCGTTGAAGTTCGGGGCAGGGGGGCTGAGCAGTACTTC. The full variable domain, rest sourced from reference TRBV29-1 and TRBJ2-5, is SAVISQKPSRDICQRGTSLTIQCQVDSQVTMMFWYRQQPGQSLTLIATANQGSEATYESGFVIDKFPISRPNLTFSTLTVSNMSPEDSSIYLCSVEVRGRGAEQYFGPGTRLLVL.

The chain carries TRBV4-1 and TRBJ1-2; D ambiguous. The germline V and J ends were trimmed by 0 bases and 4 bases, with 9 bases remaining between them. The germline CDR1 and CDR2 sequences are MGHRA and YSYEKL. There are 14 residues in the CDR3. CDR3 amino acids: CASSQDVGGYGYTF. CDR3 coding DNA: TGCGCCAGCAGCCAAGACGTGGGAGGCTATGGCTACACCTTC.

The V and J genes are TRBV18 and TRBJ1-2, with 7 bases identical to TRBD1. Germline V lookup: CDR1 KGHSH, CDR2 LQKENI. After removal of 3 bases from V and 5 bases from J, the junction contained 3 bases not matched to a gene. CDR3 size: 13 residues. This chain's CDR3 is CASSPGQQYGYTF. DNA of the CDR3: TGTGCCAGCTCACCGGGACAGCAATATGGCTACACCTTC.

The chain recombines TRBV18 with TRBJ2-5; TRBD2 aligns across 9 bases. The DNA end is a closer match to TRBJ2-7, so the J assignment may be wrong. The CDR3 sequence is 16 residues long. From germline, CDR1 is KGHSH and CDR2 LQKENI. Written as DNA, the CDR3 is TGTGCCAGCTCACCACCGTCTCTAGCGGGGACCTACGAGCAGTACTTC. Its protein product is CASSPPSLAGTYEQYF.

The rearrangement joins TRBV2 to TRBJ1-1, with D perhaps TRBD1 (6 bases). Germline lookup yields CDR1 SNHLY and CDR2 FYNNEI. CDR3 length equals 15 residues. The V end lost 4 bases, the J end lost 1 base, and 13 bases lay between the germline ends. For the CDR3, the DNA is TGTGCCAGCAGTGCACAGGGTTCAGCGAACACTGAAGCTTTCTTT. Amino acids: CASSAQGSANTEAFF.

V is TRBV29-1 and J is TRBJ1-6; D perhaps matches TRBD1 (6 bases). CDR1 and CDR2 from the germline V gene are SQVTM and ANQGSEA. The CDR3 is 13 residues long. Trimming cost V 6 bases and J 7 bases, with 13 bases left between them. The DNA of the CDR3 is TGCAGCGTGTCCCACAGGGAGAATTCACCCCTCCACTTT. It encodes CSVSHRENSPLHF.

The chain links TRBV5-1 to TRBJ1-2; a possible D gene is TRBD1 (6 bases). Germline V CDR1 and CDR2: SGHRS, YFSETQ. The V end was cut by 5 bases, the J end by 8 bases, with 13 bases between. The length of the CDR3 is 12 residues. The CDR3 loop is CASSQGIRGYTF. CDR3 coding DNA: TGCGCCAGCAGTCAGGGGATCCGCGGCTACACCTTC.

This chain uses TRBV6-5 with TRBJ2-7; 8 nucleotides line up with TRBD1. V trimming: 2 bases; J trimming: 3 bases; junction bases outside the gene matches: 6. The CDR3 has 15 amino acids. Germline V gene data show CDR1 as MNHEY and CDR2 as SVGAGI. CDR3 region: CASSYGAGGNYEQYF. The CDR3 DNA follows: TGTGCCAGCAGTTACGGGGCAGGGGGCAACTACGAGCAGTACTTC.

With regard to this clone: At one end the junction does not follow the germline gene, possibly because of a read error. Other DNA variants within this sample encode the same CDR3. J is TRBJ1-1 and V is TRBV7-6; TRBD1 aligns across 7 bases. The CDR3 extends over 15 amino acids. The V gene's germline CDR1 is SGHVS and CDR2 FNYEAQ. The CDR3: CASSLQQGSGTEAFF. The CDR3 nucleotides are TGCGCCAGCAGCCTCCAACAGGGGTCGGGCACTGAAGCTTTCTTT.

Written as DNA, the CDR3 is TGTGCCAGCAGTGACTTACAGGTTAGCTCCTACAATGAGCAGTTCTTC. This gives the protein CASSDLQVSSYNEQFF. The J gene is TRBJ2-1, the V gene TRBV6-4; possibly TRBD1 for D (5 bases). There are 16 residues in the CDR3. V dropped 1 base and J dropped 0 bases, with 10 bases sitting between them. CDR1 MRHNA and CDR2 SNTAGT come from the germline V gene.

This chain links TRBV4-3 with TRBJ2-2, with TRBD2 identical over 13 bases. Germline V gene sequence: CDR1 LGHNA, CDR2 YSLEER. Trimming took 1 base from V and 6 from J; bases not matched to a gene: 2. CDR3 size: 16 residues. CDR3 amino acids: CASSQGTSGGPGELFF. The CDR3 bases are TGCGCCAGCAGCCAAGGGACTAGCGGGGGTCCCGGGGAGCTGTTTTTT.

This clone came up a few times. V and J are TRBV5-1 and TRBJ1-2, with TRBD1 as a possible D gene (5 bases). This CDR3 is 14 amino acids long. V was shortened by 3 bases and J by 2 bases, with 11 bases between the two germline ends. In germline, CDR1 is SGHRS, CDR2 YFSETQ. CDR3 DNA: TGCGCCAGCAGCTCGGGGGGACTGAACTATGGCTACACCTTC. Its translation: CASSSGGLNYGYTF.

CDR3 sequence (DNA): TGTGCCAGCAGTGGGACTAGCGGTAGAACCTACGAGCAGTACTTC. Protein product: CASSGTSGRTYEQYF. The genes are TRBV2 and TRBJ2-5; TRBD2 matches at 10 bases. The J call may be mistaken, given a closer DNA end match to TRBJ2-7. In germline, CDR1 is SNHLY, CDR2 FYNNEI. The CDR3 covers 15 residues.

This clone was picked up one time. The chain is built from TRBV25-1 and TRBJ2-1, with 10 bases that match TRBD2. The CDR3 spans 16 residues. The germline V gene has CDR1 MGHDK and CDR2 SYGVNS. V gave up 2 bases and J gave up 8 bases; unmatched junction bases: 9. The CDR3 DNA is TGTGCCAGCAGTGAAGGAAAGAGCGGGGGGGCCTATGAGCAGTTCTTC. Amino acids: CASSEGKSGGAYEQFF. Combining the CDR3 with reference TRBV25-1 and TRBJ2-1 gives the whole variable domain EADIYQTPRYLVIGTGKKITLECSQTMGHDKMYWYQQDPGMELHLIHYSYGVNSTEKGDLSSESTVSRIRTEHFPLTLESARPSHTSQYLCASSEGKSGGAYEQFFGPGTRLTVL.

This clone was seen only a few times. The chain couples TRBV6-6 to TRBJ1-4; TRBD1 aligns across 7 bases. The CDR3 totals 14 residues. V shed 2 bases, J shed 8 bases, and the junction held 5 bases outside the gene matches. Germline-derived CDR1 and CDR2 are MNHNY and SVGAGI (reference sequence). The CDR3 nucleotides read TGTGCCAGCAGTTACCAGGGGGGTCGGGAAAAACTGTTTTTT. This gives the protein CASSYQGGREKLFF.

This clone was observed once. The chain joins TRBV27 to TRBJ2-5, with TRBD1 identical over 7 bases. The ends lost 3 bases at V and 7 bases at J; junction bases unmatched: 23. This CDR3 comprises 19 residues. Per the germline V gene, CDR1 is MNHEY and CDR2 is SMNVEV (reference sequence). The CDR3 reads CASSFEEIGQAILIGTQYF. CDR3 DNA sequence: TGTGCCAGCAGTTTCGAAGAAATTGGACAGGCAATTCTCATCGGGACCCAGTACTTC.

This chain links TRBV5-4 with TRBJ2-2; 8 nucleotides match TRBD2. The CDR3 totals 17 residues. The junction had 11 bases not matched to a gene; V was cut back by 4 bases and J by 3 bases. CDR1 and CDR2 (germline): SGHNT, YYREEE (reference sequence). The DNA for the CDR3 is TGTGCCAGCAGCCCTAAAGCTCGGGAGGGCCACACCGGGGAGCTGTTTTTT. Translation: CASSPKAREGHTGELFF.

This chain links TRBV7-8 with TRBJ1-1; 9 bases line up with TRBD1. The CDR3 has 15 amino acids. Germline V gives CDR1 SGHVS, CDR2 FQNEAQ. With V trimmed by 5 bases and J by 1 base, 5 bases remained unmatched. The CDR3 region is CASSRGQGTNTEAFF. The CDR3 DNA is TGTGCCAGCAGCCGAGGACAGGGGACGAACACTGAAGCTTTCTTT.

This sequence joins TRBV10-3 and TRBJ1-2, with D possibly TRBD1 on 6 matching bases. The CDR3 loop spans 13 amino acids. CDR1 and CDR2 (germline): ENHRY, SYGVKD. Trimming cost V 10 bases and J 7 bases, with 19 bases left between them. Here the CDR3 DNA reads TGTGCCAGTCTACAGGGTTCTCCTGGTGGCTACACCTTC. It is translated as CASLQGSPGGYTF.

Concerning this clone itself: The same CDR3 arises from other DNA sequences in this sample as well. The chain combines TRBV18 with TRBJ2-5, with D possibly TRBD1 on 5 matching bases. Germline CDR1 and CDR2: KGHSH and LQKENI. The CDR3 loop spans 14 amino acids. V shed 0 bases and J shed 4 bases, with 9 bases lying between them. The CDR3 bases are TGTGCCAGCTCACCACCCTCAGGGCCAGAGACCCAGTACTTC. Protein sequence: CASSPPSGPETQYF.

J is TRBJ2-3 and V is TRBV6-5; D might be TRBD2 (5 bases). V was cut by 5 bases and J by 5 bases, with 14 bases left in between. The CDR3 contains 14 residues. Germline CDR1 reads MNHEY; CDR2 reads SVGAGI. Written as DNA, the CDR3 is TGTGCCAGCAGTCCAGAAGTGGAGGTAGATACGCAGTATTTT. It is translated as CASSPEVEVDTQYF.

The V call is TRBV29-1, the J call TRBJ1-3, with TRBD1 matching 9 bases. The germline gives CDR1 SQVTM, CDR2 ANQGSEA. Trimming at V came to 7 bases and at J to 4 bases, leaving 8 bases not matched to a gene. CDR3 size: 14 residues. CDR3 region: CSGRQGGGGNTIYF. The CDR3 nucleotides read TGCAGCGGCCGACAGGGGGGCGGAGGAAACACCATATATTTT.

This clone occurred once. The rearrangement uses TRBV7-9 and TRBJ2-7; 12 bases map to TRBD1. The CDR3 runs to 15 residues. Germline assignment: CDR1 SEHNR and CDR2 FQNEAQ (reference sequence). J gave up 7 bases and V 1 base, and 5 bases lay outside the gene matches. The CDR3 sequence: CASSLGGQGASEQYF. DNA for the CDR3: TGTGCCAGCAGCTTAGGGGGACAGGGGGCAAGTGAGCAGTACTTC.

The CDR3 DNA reads as TGTGCCAGCACCAGATACCAAGAGGCGGCCAGGGGGATTGTGGGCTACACCTTC. This sequence encodes CASTRYQEAARGIVGYTF. J is TRBJ1-2 and V is TRBV5-6; 7 bases align to TRBD1. From germline, CDR1 is SGHDT and CDR2 YYEEEE. The J segment lost 8 bases and the V segment lost 6 bases, leaving 25 bases of the junction unmatched. The CDR3 is made up of 18 amino acids.

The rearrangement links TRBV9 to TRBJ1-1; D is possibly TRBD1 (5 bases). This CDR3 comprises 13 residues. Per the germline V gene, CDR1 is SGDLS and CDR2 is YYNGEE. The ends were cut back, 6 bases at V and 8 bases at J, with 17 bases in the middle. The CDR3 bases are TGTGCCAGCAACCTATACGGGGGAGCGGAAGCTTTCTTT. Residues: CASNLYGGAEAFF.

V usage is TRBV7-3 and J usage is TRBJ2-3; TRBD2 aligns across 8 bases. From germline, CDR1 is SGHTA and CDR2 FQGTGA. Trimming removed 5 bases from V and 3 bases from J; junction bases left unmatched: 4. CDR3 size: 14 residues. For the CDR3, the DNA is TGTGCCAGCAGCATAAGCGGGAGTACAGATACGCAGTATTTT. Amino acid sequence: CASSISGSTDTQYF.

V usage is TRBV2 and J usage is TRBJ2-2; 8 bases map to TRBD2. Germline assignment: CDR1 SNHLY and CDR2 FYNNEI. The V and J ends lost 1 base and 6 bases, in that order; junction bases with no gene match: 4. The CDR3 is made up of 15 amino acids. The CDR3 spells CASSEETGGAGELFF. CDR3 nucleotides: TGTGCCAGCAGTGAAGAAACGGGAGGGGCCGGGGAGCTGTTTTTT.